Following are 13 T cell receptor beta chains from one sample sequenced in a study of blood T cell repertoires in COVID-19. Using immunoSEQ multiplex PCR, the repertoire was profiled, and TCRdb retains in-frame clones only, with some absent. The table includes roughly 70,000 clones, around 89% detected once. Source material: peripheral blood. Source of these receptors: a woman aged 80 or older with active COVID-19.

CDR3 bases: TGTGCCAGCAGTTTATCCGGGACTAGCGGGAGAAATGAGCAGTTCTTC. Its translation: CASSLSGTSGRNEQFF. V usage is TRBV27 and J usage is TRBJ2-1; 14 nucleotides line up with TRBD2. The germline V gene encodes CDR1 MNHEY and CDR2 SMNVEV (reference sequence). CDR3 size: 16 residues. Trimming took 0 bases from V and 7 from J; bases not matched to a gene: 2.

The chain joins TRBV10-3 to TRBJ2-3; TRBD1 aligns across 8 bases. The germline V gene encodes CDR1 ENHRY and CDR2 SYGVKD. This CDR3 has 15 residues. V shed 8 bases and J 1 base; nucleotides not matched to a gene: 8. CDR3 sequence: CAISQQGVGTDTQYF. The CDR3 nucleotides are TGTGCCATCTCGCAACAGGGGGTAGGCACAGATACGCAGTATTTT.

The J gene is TRBJ2-1, the V gene TRBV2; possible D gene TRBD1, 5 bases. The CDR3 covers 13 residues. The ends were cut back, 7 bases at V and 9 bases at J, with 16 bases in the middle. CDR1 and CDR2 (germline): SNHLY, FYNNEI. The CDR3 region is CASNIPGQGEQFF. The CDR3 bases are TGTGCCAGCAATATTCCCGGGCAGGGTGAGCAGTTCTTC.

This clone came up a few times. The gene calls are TRBV5-4 and TRBJ2-7; perhaps TRBD2 as D (5 bases). From germline, CDR1 is SGHNT and CDR2 YYREEE (reference sequence). CDR3 length: 14 residues. Trimming took off 3 bases at V and 4 bases at J, with 14 bases between the two ends. Written as DNA, the CDR3 is TGTGCCAGCAGCTCCTTCGGCGGGTTGTACGAGCAGTACTTC. Translating it yields CASSSFGGLYEQYF. Based on the CDR3 plus reference TRBV5-4 and TRBJ2-7, the full variable domain is ETGVTQSPTHLIKTRGQQVTLRCSSQSGHNTVSWYQQALGQGPQFIFQYYREEENGRGNFPPRFSGLQFPNYSSELNVNALELDDSALYLCASSSFGGLYEQYFGPGTRLTVT.

V usage is TRBV5-6 and J usage is TRBJ2-1, with a weak D call TRBD1 (6 bases). The V end was cut by 0 bases, the J end by 10 bases, with 8 bases between. The germline CDR1 and CDR2 sequences are SGHDT and YYEEEE. This CDR3 has 12 residues. The chain's CDR3 is CASSLGQGEQFF. DNA of the CDR3: TGTGCCAGCAGCTTGGGGCAGGGGGAGCAGTTCTTC.

The chain couples TRBV9 to TRBJ2-3; 10 nucleotides match TRBD2. With 3 bases clipped from V and 1 base from J, the junction kept 8 bases outside the gene matches. Germline V gene data show CDR1 as SGDLS and CDR2 as YYNGEE. The CDR3 contains 17 residues. The CDR3 region is CASSDAPGTSGTDTQYF. The CDR3 coding sequence is TGTGCCAGCAGCGATGCCCCCGGGACTAGCGGCACAGATACGCAGTATTTT.

In its sample, this clone was seen once. The chain carries TRBV9 and TRBJ2-7, with TRBD2 matching 9 bases. Germline CDR1 SGDLS, CDR2 YYNGEE. The CDR3 extends over 15 amino acids. The V segment lost 3 bases and the J segment 7 bases; nucleotides outside the gene matches: 11. This chain's CDR3 is CASSDGTSSLGEQYF. The CDR3 coding sequence is TGTGCCAGCAGCGACGGGACTAGCTCTTTGGGGGAGCAGTACTTC.

V usage is TRBV28 and J usage is TRBJ1-2; weak D call: TRBD1 (6 bases). This CDR3 is built from 16 residues. The V and J ends lost 6 bases and 1 base respectively, with 18 bases between them. Per the germline V gene, CDR1 is MDHEN and CDR2 is SYDVKM. CDR3 bases: TGTGCCAGCAGGCCAACAGGGAGGGGGGTTAACTATGGCTACACCTTC. This sequence encodes CASRPTGRGVNYGYTF.

The CDR3 sequence is CASSFQGLTDTQYF. CDR3 in DNA: TGTGCCAGCAGCTTTCAGGGTTTGACAGATACGCAGTATTTT. The V gene is TRBV5-5, the J gene TRBJ2-3; TRBD1 might be the D (5 bases). This CDR3 has 14 residues. V was shortened by 2 bases and J by 3 bases, with 10 bases between the two germline ends. Germline values: CDR1 SGHKS, CDR2 YYEKEE (reference sequence).

The genes are TRBV19 and TRBJ2-2, with a possible D match to TRBD2 (6 bases). Trimming took 8 bases from V and 1 from J, leaving 8 bases between them. Looked up from germline, CDR1 is LNHDA and CDR2 is SQIVND (reference sequence). The CDR3 has 13 residues. CDR3 residues: CASWRENTGELFF. Here the CDR3 DNA reads TGTGCCAGTTGGCGGGAGAACACCGGGGAGCTGTTTTTT.

V usage is TRBV6-1 and J usage is TRBJ2-7, with D perhaps matching TRBD2 (6 bases). Germline V lookup: CDR1 MNHNS, CDR2 SASEGT. The CDR3 extends over 15 amino acids. The ends were cut back, 3 bases at V and 2 bases at J, with 14 bases in the middle. CDR3 loop: CASSEETSVTYEQYF. In DNA form, the CDR3 reads TGTGCCAGCAGTGAGGAGACTAGTGTCACCTACGAGCAGTACTTC.

This clone was recorded once. The genes are TRBV7-8 and TRBJ1-2; the D is unclear. Trimming removed 5 bases at V and 2 bases at J, with 12 bases between. Germline values: CDR1 SGHVS, CDR2 FQNEAQ. The CDR3 sequence is 14 residues long. Here the CDR3 reads CASSQYSGNYGYTF. CDR3 bases: TGTGCCAGCAGCCAGTACAGCGGGAACTATGGCTACACCTTC.

The chain employs TRBV7-9 and TRBJ2-3; 8 bases are a match to TRBD1. V lost 3 bases, J lost 3 bases, and 2 bases stayed unmatched. The V gene's germline CDR1 is SEHNR and CDR2 FQNEAQ (reference sequence). This CDR3 spans 14 amino acids. CDR3 coding DNA: TGTGCCAGCAGCTTGGGGGACAGGACAGATACGCAGTATTTT. This sequence encodes CASSLGDRTDTQYF.